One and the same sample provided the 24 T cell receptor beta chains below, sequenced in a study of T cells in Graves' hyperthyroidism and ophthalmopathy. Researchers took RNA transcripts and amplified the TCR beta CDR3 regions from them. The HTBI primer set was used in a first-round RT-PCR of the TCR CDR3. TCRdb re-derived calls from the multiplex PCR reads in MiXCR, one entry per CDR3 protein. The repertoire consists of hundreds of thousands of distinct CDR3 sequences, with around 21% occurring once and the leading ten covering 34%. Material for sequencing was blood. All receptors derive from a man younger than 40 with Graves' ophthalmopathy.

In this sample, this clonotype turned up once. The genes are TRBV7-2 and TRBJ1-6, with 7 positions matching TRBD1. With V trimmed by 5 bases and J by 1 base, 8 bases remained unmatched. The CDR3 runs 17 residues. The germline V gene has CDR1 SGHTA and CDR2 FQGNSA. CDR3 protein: CASSPATGRSYNSPLHF. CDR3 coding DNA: TGTGCCAGCAGCCCCGCGACAGGGAGGTCCTATAATTCACCCCTCCACTTT.

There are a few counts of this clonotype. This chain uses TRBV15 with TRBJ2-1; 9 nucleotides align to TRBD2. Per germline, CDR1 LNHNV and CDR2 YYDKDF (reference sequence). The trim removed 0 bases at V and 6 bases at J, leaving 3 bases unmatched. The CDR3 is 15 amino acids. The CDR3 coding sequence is TGTGCCACCAGCAGAGAAAGAGCGGGAGGCAATGAGCAGTTCTTC. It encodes CATSRERAGGNEQFF. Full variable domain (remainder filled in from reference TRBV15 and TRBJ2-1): DAMVIQNPRYQVTQFGKPVTLSCSQTLNHNVMYWYQQKSSQAPKLLFHYYDKDFNNEADTPDNFQSRRPNTSFCFLDIRSPGLGDTAMYLCATSRERAGGNEQFFGPGTRLTVL.

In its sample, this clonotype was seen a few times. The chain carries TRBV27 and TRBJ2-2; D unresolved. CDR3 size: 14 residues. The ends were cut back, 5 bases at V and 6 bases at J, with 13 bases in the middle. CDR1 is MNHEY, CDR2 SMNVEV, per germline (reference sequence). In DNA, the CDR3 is TGTGCCAGCAGTCCTAGGCGGAGTTCCGGGGAGCTGTTTTTT. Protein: CASSPRRSSGELFF.

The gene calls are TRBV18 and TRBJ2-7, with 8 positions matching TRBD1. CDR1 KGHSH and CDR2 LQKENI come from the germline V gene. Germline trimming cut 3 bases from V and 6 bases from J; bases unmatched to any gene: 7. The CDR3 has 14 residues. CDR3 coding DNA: TGTGCCAGCTCACCGACACGGACAGGGAGCGAGCAGTACTTC. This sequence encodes CASSPTRTGSEQYF.

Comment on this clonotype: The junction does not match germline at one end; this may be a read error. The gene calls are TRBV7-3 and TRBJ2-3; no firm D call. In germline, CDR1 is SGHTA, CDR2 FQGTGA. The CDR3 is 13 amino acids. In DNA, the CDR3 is TGTGCCAACAGCCCAAGACCCGGCGACACGCAGTATTTT. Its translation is CANSPRPGDTQYF.

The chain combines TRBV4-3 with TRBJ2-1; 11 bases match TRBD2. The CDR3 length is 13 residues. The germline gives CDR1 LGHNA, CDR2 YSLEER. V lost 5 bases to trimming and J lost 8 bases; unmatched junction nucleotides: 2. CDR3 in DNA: TGCGCCAGCAGCTGGGGACTAGCGGATGAGCAGTTCTTC. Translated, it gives CASSWGLADEQFF.

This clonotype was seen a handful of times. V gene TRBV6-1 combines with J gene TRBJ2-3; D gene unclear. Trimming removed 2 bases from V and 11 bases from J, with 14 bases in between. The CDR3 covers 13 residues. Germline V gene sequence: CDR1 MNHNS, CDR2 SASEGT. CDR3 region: CASSERSGLQQYF. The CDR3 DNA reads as TGTGCCAGCAGTGAAAGGTCCGGGCTTCAGCAGTATTTT.

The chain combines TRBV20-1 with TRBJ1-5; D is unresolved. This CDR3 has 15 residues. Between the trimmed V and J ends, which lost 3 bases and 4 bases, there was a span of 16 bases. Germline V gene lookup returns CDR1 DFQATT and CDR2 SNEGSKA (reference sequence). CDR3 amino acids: CSASQPRVTNQPQHF. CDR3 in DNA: TGCAGTGCTAGTCAACCAAGGGTGACAAATCAGCCCCAGCATTTT.

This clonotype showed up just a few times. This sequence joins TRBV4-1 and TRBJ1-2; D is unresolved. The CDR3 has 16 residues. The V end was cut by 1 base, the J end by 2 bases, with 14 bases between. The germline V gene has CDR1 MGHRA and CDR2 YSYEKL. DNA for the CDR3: TGCGCCAGCAGCCAAGGACGGGCACAAATAAACTATGGCTACACCTTC. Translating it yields CASSQGRAQINYGYTF.

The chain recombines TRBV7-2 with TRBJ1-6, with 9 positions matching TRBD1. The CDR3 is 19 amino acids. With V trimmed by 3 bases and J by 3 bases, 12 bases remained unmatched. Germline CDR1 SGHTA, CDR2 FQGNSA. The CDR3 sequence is CASSLVPPGQGNYNSPLHF. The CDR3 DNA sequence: TGTGCCAGCAGCTTGGTGCCACCGGGACAGGGAAACTATAATTCACCCCTCCACTTT. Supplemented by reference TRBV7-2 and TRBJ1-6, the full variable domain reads GAGVSQSPSNKVTEKGKDVELRCDPISGHTALYWYRQSLGQGLEFLIYFQGNSAPDKSGLPSDRFSAERTGGSVSTLTIQRTQQEDSAVYLCASSLVPPGQGNYNSPLHFGNGTRLTVT.

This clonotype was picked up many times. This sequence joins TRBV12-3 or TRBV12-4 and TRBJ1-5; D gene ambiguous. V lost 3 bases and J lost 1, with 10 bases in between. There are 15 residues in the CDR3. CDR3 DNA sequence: TGTGCCAGCAGTTTTCGGGGAAGCAGCAATCAGCCCCAGCATTTT. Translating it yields CASSFRGSSNQPQHF.

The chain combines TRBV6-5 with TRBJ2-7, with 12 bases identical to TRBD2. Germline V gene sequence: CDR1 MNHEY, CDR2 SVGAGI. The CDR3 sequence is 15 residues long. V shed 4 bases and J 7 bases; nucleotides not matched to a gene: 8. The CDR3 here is CASSSATSGSWEQYF. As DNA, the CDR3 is TGTGCCAGCAGTTCGGCGACTAGCGGGAGTTGGGAGCAGTACTTC.

CDR3 DNA sequence: TGTGCCAGCAGCCCAAGGACTAGCGGACCCCAGTTCTTC. Translating gives CASSPRTSGPQFF. The chain carries TRBV7-9 and TRBJ2-1, with 10 positions matching TRBD2. This CDR3 is built from 13 residues. In germline, CDR1 is SEHNR, CDR2 FQNEAQ (reference sequence). The V segment lost 5 bases and the J segment 13 bases; nucleotides outside the gene matches: 8.

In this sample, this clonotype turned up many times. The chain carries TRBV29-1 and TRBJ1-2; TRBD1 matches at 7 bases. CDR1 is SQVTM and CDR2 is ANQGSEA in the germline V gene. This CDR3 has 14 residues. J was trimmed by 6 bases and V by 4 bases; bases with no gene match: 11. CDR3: CSVVRTGPGNGYTF. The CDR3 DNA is TGCAGCGTTGTAAGGACAGGACCTGGGAATGGCTACACCTTC.

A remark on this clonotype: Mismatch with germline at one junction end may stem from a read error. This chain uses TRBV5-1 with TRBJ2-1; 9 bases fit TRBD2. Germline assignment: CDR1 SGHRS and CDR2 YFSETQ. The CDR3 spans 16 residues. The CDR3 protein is CASSLEKREAYNEQFF. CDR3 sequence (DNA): TGTGCCAGCAGCCTGGAGAAGCGGGAGGCCTACAATGAGCAGTTCTTC.

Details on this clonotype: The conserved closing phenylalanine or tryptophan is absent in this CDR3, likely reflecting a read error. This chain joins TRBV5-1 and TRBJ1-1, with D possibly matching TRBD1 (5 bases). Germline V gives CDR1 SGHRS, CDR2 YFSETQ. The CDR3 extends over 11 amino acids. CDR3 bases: TGTGCCAGCAGCTTGGGGGCTGAAGCTTTCCTT. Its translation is CASSLGAEAFL.

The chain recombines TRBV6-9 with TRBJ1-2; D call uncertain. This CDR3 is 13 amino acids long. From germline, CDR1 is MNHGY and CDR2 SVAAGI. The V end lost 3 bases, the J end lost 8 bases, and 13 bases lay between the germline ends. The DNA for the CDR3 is TGTGCCAGCAGTTACCCCTCCGGGTTCGGCTACACCTTC. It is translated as CASSYPSGFGYTF.

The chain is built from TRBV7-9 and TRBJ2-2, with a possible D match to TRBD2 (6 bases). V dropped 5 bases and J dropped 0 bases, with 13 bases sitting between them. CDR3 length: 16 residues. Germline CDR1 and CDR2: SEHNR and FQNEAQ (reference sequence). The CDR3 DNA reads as TGTGCCAGCAGCCCCTCCGGGACTGCGAACACCGGGGAGCTGTTTTTT. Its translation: CASSPSGTANTGELFF.

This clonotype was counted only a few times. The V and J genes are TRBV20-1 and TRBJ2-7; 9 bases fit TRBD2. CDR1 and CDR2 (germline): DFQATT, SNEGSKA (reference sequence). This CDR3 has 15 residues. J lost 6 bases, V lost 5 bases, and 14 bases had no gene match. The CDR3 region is CSAEALAGGSGEQYF. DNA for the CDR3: TGCAGTGCTGAGGCCCTCGCGGGGGGGAGTGGCGAGCAGTACTTC.

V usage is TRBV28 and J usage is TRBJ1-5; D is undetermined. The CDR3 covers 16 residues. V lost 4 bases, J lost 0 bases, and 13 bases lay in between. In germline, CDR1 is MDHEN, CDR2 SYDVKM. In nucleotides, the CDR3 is TGTGCCAGCAGTTCGGAAGGAGAGGATAGCAATCAGCCCCAGCATTTT. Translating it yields CASSSEGEDSNQPQHF. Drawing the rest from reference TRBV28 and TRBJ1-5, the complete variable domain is DVKVTQSSRYLVKRTGEKVFLECVQDMDHENMFWYRQDPGLGLRLIYFSYDVKMKEKGDIPEGYSVSREKKERFSLILESASTNQTSMYLCASSSEGEDSNQPQHFGDGTRLSIL.

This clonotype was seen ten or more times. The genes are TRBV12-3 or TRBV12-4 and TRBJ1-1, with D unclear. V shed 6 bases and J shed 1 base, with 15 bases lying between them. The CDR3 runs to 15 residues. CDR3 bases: TGTGCCAGCAGACCCCAGAATTCAGCGAACACTGAAGCTTTCTTT. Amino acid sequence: CASRPQNSANTEAFF.

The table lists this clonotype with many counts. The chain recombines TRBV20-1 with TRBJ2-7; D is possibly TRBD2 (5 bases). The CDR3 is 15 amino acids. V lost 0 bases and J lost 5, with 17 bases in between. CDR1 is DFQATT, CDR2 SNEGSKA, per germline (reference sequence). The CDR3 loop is CSARDYGRGGDEQYF. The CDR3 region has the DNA TGCAGTGCTAGAGATTACGGTCGCGGAGGTGACGAGCAGTACTTC.

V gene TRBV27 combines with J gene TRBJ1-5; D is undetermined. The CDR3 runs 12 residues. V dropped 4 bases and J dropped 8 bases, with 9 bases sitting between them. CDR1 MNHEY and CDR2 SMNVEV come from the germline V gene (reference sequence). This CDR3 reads CASSSPWEPQHF. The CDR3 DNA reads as TGTGCCAGCAGTTCACCCTGGGAGCCCCAGCATTTT.

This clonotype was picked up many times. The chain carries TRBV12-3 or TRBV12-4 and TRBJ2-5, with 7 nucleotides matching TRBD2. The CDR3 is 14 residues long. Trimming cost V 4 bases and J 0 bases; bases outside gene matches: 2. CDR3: CASSSGGNQETQYF. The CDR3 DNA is TGTGCCAGCAGTTCCGGGGGGAACCAAGAGACCCAGTACTTC.